This TCR beta chain came from a study of Graves' ophthalmopathy and Graves' hyperthyroidism. On the study more broadly: Stable hyperthyroidism referred to disease that showed no ophthalmopathy within 18 months of follow-up.

Newly diagnosed, the hyperthyroidism patients had under 2 months' duration and were aged 18 to 65. Study-wide results and limits: Thyroid clonotypes that were expanded above 0.001 frequency mostly also appeared in blood. Distinction of ophthalmopathy from stable hyperthyroidism by a 13-signature model reached 85% to 90% sensitivity and about 80% specificity.

Many counts were recorded for this clonotype. Its target is unknown. Researchers took RNA transcripts and amplified TCR beta CDR3 regions from them. First-round RT-PCR used HTBI primers; second-round multiplex PCR followed. Each CDR3 protein is one row after TCRdb ran MiXCR on the multiplex PCR reads. The table shows around 590,000 distinct CDR3 sequences, with roughly 39% occurring only once. Sequencing used peripheral blood or thyroid tissue (not recorded which). This sequence was found in an adult man with Graves' hyperthyroidism.

The CDR3 DNA sequence: TGTGCCAGCAGCTTATTTGGGACAGCACCTTCTGGAAACACCATATATTTT. It specifies CASSLFGTAPSGNTIYF. The J gene is TRBJ1-3, the V gene TRBV7-2, with 7 nucleotides matching TRBD1. In germline, CDR1 is SGHTA, CDR2 FQGNSA. After removal of 2 bases from V and 1 base from J, the junction contained 8 bases not matched to a gene. CDR3 length equals 17 residues.